This T cell receptor (beta chain) was recorded in a study of T cells after yellow fever vaccination. For the study at large: Fractions with few cells were prepared using SMART-Seq v4 Ultra Low Input.

One entry per CDR3 protein, called by TCRdb with MiXCR from the 5' RACE reads. The data contain 150,000 or so distinct CDR3 sequences, 9.3% of them singletons. The CDR3 consists of 16 residues. Germline V lookup: CDR1 SGDLS, CDR2 YYNGEE. Trimming took 3 bases from V and 2 from J; bases not matched to a gene: 7. There are a few counts of this clonotype. Its target is unknown. Whole-study findings and limits: Post-booster repertoires contained most primary-vaccination clones again (around 96% CD4, over 70% CD8). There was a possibility that FACS-sorted repertoires contained abundant clonotypes contaminating from the bulk population.

The rearrangement uses TRBV9 and TRBJ2-3, with 9 bases fitting TRBD1. The TCR was taken from a young man who received the YFV17D yellow fever vaccine. The sequenced sample was CD8+ T cells sorted from PBMCs, obtained 45 days after the yellow fever booster vaccination. Written as DNA, the CDR3 is TGTGCCAGCAGCGCGAGGACAGGGGAGAACACAGATACGCAGTATTTT. Its translation is CASSARTGENTDTQYF.